Following are 25 T cell receptor beta chains from one sample sequenced in a study of response to subunit inactivated influenza vaccine. TCRdb called the RT-PCR reads again in MiXCR, with one record for every CDR3 protein. The sample comprises fewer than 700,000 distinct CDR3 sequences, approximately 13% of which are singletons, and less than 15% rests with the top ten. Here the sequenced sample was PBMCs from blood, taken about 6 weeks after vaccination. All receptors come from a middle-aged man who received an inactivated influenza vaccine.

This sequence joins TRBV27 and TRBJ2-3; 13 nucleotides align to TRBD2. The germline CDR1 and CDR2 sequences are MNHEY and SMNVEV (reference sequence). The length of the CDR3 is 17 residues. V lost 2 bases and J lost 3; bases outside the gene matches: 5. In DNA, the CDR3 is TGTGCCAGCAGTTTAGGGACTAGCGGGACGGGGACAGATACGCAGTATTTT. This codes for CASSLGTSGTGTDTQYF.

This clonotype has a handful of counts. The chain uses TRBV5-8 and TRBJ2-5; TRBD1 agrees at 9 bases. The CDR3 spans 15 residues. From germline, CDR1 is SGHTS and CDR2 YDEGEE. Trimming at V came to 4 bases and at J to 5 bases, leaving 9 bases not matched to a gene. The CDR3 region has the DNA TGTGCCAGCAGCGCAACCGGGACAGGGTTCGAGACCCAGTACTTC. As protein: CASSATGTGFETQYF.

This clonotype showed up just a few times. The rearrangement uses TRBV12-3 or TRBV12-4 and TRBJ2-7, with unresolved D. This CDR3 comprises 13 residues. Trimming took off 2 bases at V and 2 bases at J, with 7 bases between the two ends. The CDR3 is CASSLTTTYEQYF. CDR3 sequence (DNA): TGTGCCAGCAGTTTAACGACCACCTACGAGCAGTACTTC.

This clonotype was detected a few times. The chain carries TRBV15 and TRBJ2-5; 7 bases line up with TRBD1. J lost 2 bases, V lost 8 bases, and 8 bases had no gene match. This CDR3 contains 14 residues. Germline V gene lookup returns CDR1 LNHNV and CDR2 YYDKDF (reference sequence). The CDR3: CATVRDRQQETQYF. The CDR3 DNA reads as TGTGCCACCGTTCGGGACAGACAACAAGAGACCCAGTACTTC.

This clonotype was detected a few times. The gene calls are TRBV20-1 and TRBJ1-5, with 10 bases that match TRBD1. Germline-derived CDR1 and CDR2 are DFQATT and SNEGSKA (reference sequence). V shed 3 bases and J 3 bases; nucleotides not matched to a gene: 5. This CDR3 region has 15 residues. This CDR3 reads CSARGTGALNQPQHF. The CDR3 DNA is TGCAGTGCTAGGGGGACAGGGGCGCTCAATCAGCCCCAGCATTTT.

Here the CDR3 reads CSVEGLQGPTYEQYF. The CDR3 DNA is TGCAGCGTTGAGGGGTTACAGGGCCCCACCTACGAGCAGTACTTC. The chain joins TRBV29-1 to TRBJ2-7, with D perhaps matching TRBD1 (6 bases). The length of the CDR3 is 15 residues. Germline V gene lookup returns CDR1 SQVTM and CDR2 ANQGSEA. V gave up 3 bases and J gave up 2 bases, with 17 bases separating them.

This chain joins TRBV5-1 and TRBJ1-1; the D is unclear. The CDR3 runs 13 residues. Trimming removed 7 bases at V and 4 bases at J, with 14 bases between. Germline V gene lookup returns CDR1 SGHRS and CDR2 YFSETQ. CDR3 sequence: CASGMAEGTEAFF. CDR3 coding DNA: TGCGCCAGCGGGATGGCGGAGGGCACTGAAGCTTTCTTT. The whole variable domain, filled in from reference TRBV5-1 and TRBJ1-1, reads KAGVTQTPRYLIKTRGQQVTLSCSPISGHRSVSWYQQTPGQGLQFLFEYFSETQRNKGNFPGRFSGRQFSNSRSEMNVSTLELGDSALYLCASGMAEGTEAFFGQGTRLTVV.

This clonotype was counted at least ten times. V and J are TRBV5-1 and TRBJ2-3, with TRBD2 as a possible D gene (6 bases). Germline V lookup: CDR1 SGHRS, CDR2 YFSETQ. CDR3 length: 15 amino acids. V was cut by 4 bases and J by 0 bases, with 12 bases left in between. CDR3 sequence: CASSLGGRSTDTQYF. CDR3 DNA: TGCGCCAGCAGCCTGGGGGGACGAAGCACAGATACGCAGTATTTT.

This clonotype was recorded at least ten times. The gene calls are TRBV7-2 and TRBJ1-4; D is unclear. From germline, CDR1 is SGHTA and CDR2 FQGNSA. V was pared by 3 bases and J by 5 bases, with 10 bases between. The CDR3 sequence is 14 residues long. The DNA for the CDR3 is TGTGCCAGCAGCTTGAGCCGCACCAATGAAAAACTGTTTTTT. Translating gives CASSLSRTNEKLFF. The variable domain in full, completed from reference TRBV7-2 and TRBJ1-4, reads GAGVSQSPSNKVTEKGKDVELRCDPISGHTALYWYRQSLGQGLEFLIYFQGNSAPDKSGLPSDRFSAERTGGSVSTLTIQRTQQEDSAVYLCASSLSRTNEKLFFGSGTQLSVL.

This chain links TRBV7-9 with TRBJ2-2; D possibly corresponds to TRBD2 (6 bases). This CDR3 spans 16 amino acids. Germline CDR1 and CDR2: SEHNR and FQNEAQ (reference sequence). V dropped 6 bases and J dropped 0 bases, with 14 bases sitting between them. The CDR3 bases are TGTGCCAGCAGGGAGGTCGGGGGTGCGAACACCGGGGAGCTGTTTTTT. Translation gives CASREVGGANTGELFF.

A few counts support this clonotype. This chain joins TRBV24-1 and TRBJ2-1, with D possibly being TRBD1 (5 bases). Trimming stripped 3 bases from V and 0 bases from J, with 11 bases between. Germline loops: CDR1 KGHDR, CDR2 SFDVKD. The CDR3 is 16 residues long. CDR3 nucleotides: TGTGCCACCAGTGATAGCAGGGCGAGCTCCTACAATGAGCAGTTCTTC. Translated: CATSDSRASSYNEQFF.

There are a few counts of this clonotype. The chain uses TRBV20-1 and TRBJ2-3; tentatively, D is TRBD2 (6 bases). The CDR3 sequence is 15 residues long. Germline CDR1 DFQATT, CDR2 SNEGSKA (reference sequence). The germline V and J ends were trimmed by 3 bases and 4 bases, with 17 bases remaining between them. CDR3 sequence: CSARQPGLPPDTQYF. The CDR3 DNA is TGCAGTGCTAGGCAACCGGGACTCCCCCCAGATACGCAGTATTTT.

In its sample, this clonotype was seen a few times. The V call is TRBV5-1, the J call TRBJ1-6; 8 bases match TRBD1. The trim removed 2 bases at V and 5 bases at J, leaving 0 bases unmatched. The CDR3 runs to 14 residues. In germline, CDR1 is SGHRS, CDR2 YFSETQ. The CDR3 protein is CASSLQGDNSPLHF. CDR3 coding DNA: TGCGCCAGCAGCTTACAGGGGGATAATTCACCCCTCCACTTT.

This clonotype was seen a few times. This sequence joins TRBV10-2 and TRBJ2-7, with 7 nucleotides matching TRBD1. The CDR3 has 13 residues. Germline CDR1 reads WSHSY; CDR2 reads SAAADI. J gave up 5 bases and V 8 bases, and 9 bases lay outside the gene matches. CDR3 sequence reads: CASRQGQNHEQYF. As DNA, the CDR3 is TGCGCCAGCCGCCAGGGACAGAATCACGAGCAGTACTTC.

The DNA of the CDR3 is TGTGCCAGCAGCCTAAAGGGGTTGGTCAACAATGAGCAGTTCTTC. Its translation: CASSLKGLVNNEQFF. The chain combines TRBV14 with TRBJ2-1; D is perhaps TRBD1 (5 bases). This CDR3 is 15 amino acids long. Trimming pared 4 bases from V and 5 bases from J, leaving 15 bases between. In germline, CDR1 is SGHDN, CDR2 FVKESK.

V usage is TRBV18 and J usage is TRBJ2-2, with 11 nucleotides matching TRBD1. CDR3 length: 15 residues. From germline, CDR1 is KGHSH and CDR2 LQKENI. Trimming cost V 5 bases and J 5 bases; bases outside gene matches: 4. The chain's CDR3 is CASSSGQGATGELFF. The DNA for the CDR3 is TGTGCCAGCTCATCTGGACAGGGGGCGACCGGGGAGCTGTTTTTT.

This clonotype appeared many times. This chain connects TRBV4-2 to TRBJ2-1; TRBD2 matches 8 bases. This CDR3 is built from 15 residues. Germline V gives CDR1 LGHNA, CDR2 YNFKEQ. V shed 0 bases, J shed 5 bases, and the junction held 3 bases outside the gene matches. CDR3 nucleotide sequence: TGTGCCAGCAGCCAAGATTTCGGGGGGGACAATGAGCAGTTCTTC. This encodes CASSQDFGGDNEQFF.

This clonotype was observed a handful of times. This chain connects TRBV4-3 to TRBJ1-6, with D hard to call. The CDR3 sequence is 17 residues long. Trimming took off 1 base at V and 9 bases at J, with 19 bases between the two ends. The germline V gene has CDR1 LGHNA and CDR2 YSLEER. The CDR3 here is CASSQVSLLQGGSPLHF. Here the CDR3 DNA reads TGCGCCAGCAGCCAAGTTTCTCTGCTCCAAGGAGGTTCACCCCTCCACTTT.

The rearrangement uses TRBV7-9 and TRBJ2-3, with no clear D. Deletions cut 5 bases from V and 0 bases from J, with 15 bases between. CDR1 SEHNR and CDR2 FQNEAQ come from the germline V gene (reference sequence). The CDR3 extends over 16 amino acids. CDR3 in amino acids: CASSTRTAGSTDTQYF. For the CDR3, the DNA is TGTGCCAGCAGCACCAGGACCGCCGGAAGCACAGATACGCAGTATTTT.

This chain connects TRBV29-1 to TRBJ2-1, with 9 nucleotides matching TRBD1. The CDR3 is made up of 15 amino acids. Per germline, CDR1 SQVTM and CDR2 ANQGSEA. V lost 7 bases, J lost 4 bases, and 11 bases stayed unmatched. The CDR3 DNA sequence: TGCAGCGGTGCCCTGGGACAGGGAGTTTACAATGAGCAGTTCTTC. Translation: CSGALGQGVYNEQFF.

This clonotype was observed many times. The chain uses TRBV11-2 and TRBJ2-3; no reliable D call. The CDR3 has 13 residues. V was trimmed by 2 bases and J by 6 bases, leaving 9 bases between them. Germline CDR1 reads SGHAT; CDR2 reads FQNNGV. The CDR3 DNA reads TGTGCCAGCAGCTTACGTCCCCTGGATACGCAGTATTTT. Its translation: CASSLRPLDTQYF.

In this sample, this clonotype turned up a few times. J is TRBJ2-7 and V is TRBV6-2 or TRBV6-3; TRBD2 agrees at 10 bases. The CDR3 runs 15 residues. The trim removed 0 bases at V and 9 bases at J, leaving 8 bases unmatched. Germline CDR1 MNHEY, CDR2 SVGEGT. The CDR3 bases are TGTGCCAGCAGTTACTCACCGACTAGCGGGCTCGGGCAGTACTTC. Translating it yields CASSYSPTSGLGQYF.

The V gene is TRBV28, the J gene TRBJ2-2, with a weak D call TRBD1 (5 bases). The germline V gene encodes CDR1 MDHEN and CDR2 SYDVKM. Trimming stripped 7 bases from V and 2 bases from J, with 14 bases between. This CDR3 is 15 amino acids long. CDR3 bases: TGTGCCAGCAAAGAGGACACCCAAAACACCGGGGAGCTGTTTTTT. The encoded protein is CASKEDTQNTGELFF. Supplemented by reference TRBV28 and TRBJ2-2, the full variable domain reads DVKVTQSSRYLVKRTGEKVFLECVQDMDHENMFWYRQDPGLGLRLIYFSYDVKMKEKGDIPEGYSVSREKKERFSLILESASTNQTSMYLCASKEDTQNTGELFFGEGSRLTVL.

A few counts support this clonotype. This rearrangement joins TRBV6-5 to TRBJ1-5; 9 bases align to TRBD1. The V gene's germline CDR1 is MNHEY and CDR2 SVGAGI. With V trimmed by 2 bases and J by 7 bases, 9 bases remained unmatched. The CDR3 runs 16 residues. DNA for the CDR3: TGTGCCAGCAGTTACACATCGACAGGGGGAGGACAGCCCCAGCATTTT. Its protein product is CASSYTSTGGGQPQHF.

The chain employs TRBV4-1 and TRBJ2-1; 11 bases line up with TRBD2. The trim removed 3 bases at V and 8 bases at J, leaving 9 bases unmatched. CDR1 is MGHRA and CDR2 is YSYEKL in the germline V gene. The CDR3 has 16 residues. CDR3 sequence reads: CASSQIFSGGAYEQFF. CDR3 in DNA: TGCGCCAGCAGCCAGATTTTTAGCGGGGGGGCCTATGAGCAGTTCTTC.